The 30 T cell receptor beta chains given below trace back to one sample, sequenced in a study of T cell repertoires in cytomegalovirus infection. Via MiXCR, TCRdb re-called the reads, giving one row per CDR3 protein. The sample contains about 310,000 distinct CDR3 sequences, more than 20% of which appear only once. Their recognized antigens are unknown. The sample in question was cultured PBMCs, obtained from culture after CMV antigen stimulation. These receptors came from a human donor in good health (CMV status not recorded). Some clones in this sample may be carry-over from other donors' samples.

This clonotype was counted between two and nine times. CDR3 DNA: TGTGCCAGCAGTCCGTCTAGCGGGAGGGCCGATGAGCAGTTCTTC. It translates to CASSPSSGRADEQFF. The genes are TRBV12-3 or TRBV12-4 and TRBJ2-1; 12 nucleotides agree with TRBD2. V trimming: 5 bases; J trimming: 8 bases; junction bases outside the gene matches: 7. The length of the CDR3 is 15 residues.

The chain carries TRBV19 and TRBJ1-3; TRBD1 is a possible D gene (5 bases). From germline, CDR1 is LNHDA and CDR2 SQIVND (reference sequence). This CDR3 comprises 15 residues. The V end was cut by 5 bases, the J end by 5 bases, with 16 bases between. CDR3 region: CASSPEGAGRNTIYF. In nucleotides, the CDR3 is TGTGCCAGTAGTCCCGAAGGGGCAGGGAGAAACACCATATATTTT.

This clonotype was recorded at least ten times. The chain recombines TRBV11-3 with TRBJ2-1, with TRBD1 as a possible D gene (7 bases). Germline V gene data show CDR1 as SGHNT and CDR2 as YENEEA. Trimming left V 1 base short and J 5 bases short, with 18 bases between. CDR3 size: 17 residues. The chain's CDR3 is CASSLVFGRGVNNEQFF. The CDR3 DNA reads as TGTGCCAGCAGCTTAGTATTTGGCAGGGGGGTGAACAATGAGCAGTTCTTC.

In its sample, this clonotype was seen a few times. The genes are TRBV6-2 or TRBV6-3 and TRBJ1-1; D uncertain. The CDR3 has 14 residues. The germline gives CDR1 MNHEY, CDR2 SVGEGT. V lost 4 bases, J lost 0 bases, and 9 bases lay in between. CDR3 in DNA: TGTGCCAGCAGTTCGGACGGTTTGAACACTGAAGCTTTCTTT. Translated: CASSSDGLNTEAFF.

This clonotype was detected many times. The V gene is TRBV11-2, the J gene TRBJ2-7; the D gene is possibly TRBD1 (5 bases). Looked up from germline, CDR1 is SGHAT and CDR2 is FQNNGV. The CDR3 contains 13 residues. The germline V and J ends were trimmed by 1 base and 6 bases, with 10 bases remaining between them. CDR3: CASSLAPGFEQYV. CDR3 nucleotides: TGTGCCAGCAGCTTAGCTCCAGGGTTCGAGCAGTACGTC.

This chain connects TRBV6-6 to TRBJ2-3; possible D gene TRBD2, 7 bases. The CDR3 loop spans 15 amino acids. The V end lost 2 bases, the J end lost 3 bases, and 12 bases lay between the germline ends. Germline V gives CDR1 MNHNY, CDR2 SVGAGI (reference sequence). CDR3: CASSYRGARTDTQYF. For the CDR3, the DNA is TGTGCCAGCAGTTACCGGGGGGCGCGAACAGATACGCAGTATTTT.

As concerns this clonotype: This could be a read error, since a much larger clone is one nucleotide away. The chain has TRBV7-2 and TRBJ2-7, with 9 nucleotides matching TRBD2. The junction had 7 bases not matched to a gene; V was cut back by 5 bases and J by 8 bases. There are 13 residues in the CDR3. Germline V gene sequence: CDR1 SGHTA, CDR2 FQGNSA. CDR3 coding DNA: TGTGCCAGCAGCACGGGACTAGCAGGCAAGCAGTACTTC. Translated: CASSTGLAGKQYF.

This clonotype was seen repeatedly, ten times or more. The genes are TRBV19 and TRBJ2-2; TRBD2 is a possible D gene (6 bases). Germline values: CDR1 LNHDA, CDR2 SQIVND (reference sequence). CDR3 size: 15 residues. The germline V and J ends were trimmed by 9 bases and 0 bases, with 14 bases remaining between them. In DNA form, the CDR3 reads TGTGCCAGCTTTAGCGGAAACGCGAACACCGGGGAGCTGTTTTTT. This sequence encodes CASFSGNANTGELFF.

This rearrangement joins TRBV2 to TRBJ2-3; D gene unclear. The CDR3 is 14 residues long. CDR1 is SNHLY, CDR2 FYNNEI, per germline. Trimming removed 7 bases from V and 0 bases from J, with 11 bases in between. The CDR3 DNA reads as TGTGCCAGCACCGATGGATCTAGCACAGATACGCAGTATTTT. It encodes CASTDGSSTDTQYF.

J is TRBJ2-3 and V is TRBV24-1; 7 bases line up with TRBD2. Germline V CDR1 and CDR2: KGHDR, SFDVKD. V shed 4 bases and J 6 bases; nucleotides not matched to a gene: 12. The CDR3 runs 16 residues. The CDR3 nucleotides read TGTGCCACCAGTGAGCCGGGACTACAGTACGCGGATACGCAGTATTTT. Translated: CATSEPGLQYADTQYF.

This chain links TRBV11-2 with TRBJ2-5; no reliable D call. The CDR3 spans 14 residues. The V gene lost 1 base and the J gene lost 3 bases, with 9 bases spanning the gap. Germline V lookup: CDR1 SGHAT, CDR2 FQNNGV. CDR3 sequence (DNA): TGTGCCAGCAGCTTAGGCCAGAAGAAAGAGACCCAGTACTTC. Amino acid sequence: CASSLGQKKETQYF. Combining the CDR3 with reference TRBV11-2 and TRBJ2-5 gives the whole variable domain EAGVAQSPRYKIIEKRQSVAFWCNPISGHATLYWYQQILGQGPKLLIQFQNNGVVDDSQLPKDRFSAERLKGVDSTLKIQPAKLEDSAVYLCASSLGQKKETQYFGPGTRLLVL.

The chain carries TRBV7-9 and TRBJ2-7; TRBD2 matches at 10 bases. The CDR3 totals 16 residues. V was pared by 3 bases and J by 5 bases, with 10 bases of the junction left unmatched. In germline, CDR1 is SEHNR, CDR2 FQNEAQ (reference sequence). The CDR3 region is CASSLTLAGETDEQYV. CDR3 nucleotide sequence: TGTGCCAGCAGCTTGACCCTAGCGGGAGAAACCGACGAGCAGTACGTC.

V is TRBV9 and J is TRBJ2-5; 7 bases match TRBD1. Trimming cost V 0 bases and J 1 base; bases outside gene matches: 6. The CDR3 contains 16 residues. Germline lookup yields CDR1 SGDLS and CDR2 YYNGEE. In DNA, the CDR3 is TGTGCCAGCAGCGTAGCTCCCGCAGGGGGCCAAGAGACCCAGTACTTC. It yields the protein CASSVAPAGGQETQYF.

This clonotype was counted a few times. The CDR3 protein is CASSLRDSSSYEQYF. In DNA form, the CDR3 reads TGCGCCAGCAGCCTCCGGGACTCGAGCTCCTACGAGCAGTACTTC. V is TRBV4-1 and J is TRBJ2-7; perhaps TRBD2 as D (6 bases). Germline-derived CDR1 and CDR2 are MGHRA and YSYEKL. This CDR3 spans 15 amino acids. V dropped 4 bases and J dropped 0 bases, with 13 bases sitting between them.

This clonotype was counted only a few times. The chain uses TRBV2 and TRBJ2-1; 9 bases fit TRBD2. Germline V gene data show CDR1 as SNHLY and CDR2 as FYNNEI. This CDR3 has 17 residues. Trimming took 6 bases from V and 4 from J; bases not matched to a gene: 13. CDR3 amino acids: CASSPPGREGGYNEQFF. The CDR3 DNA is TGTGCCAGCAGCCCCCCGGGGCGGGAGGGGGGGTACAATGAGCAGTTCTTC.

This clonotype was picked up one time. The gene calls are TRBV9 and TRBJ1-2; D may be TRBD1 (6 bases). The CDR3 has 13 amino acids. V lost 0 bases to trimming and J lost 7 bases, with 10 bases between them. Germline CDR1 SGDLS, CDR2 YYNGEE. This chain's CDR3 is CASSVAGASGYTF. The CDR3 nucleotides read TGTGCCAGCAGCGTAGCAGGGGCAAGTGGCTACACCTTC.

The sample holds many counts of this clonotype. CDR3 amino acids: CASSRDRVNQPQHF. The CDR3 nucleotides read TGTGCCAGCAGCCGTGACAGGGTCAATCAGCCCCAGCATTTT. The chain recombines TRBV7-2 with TRBJ1-5; 7 bases line up with TRBD1. Trimming removed 5 bases from V and 3 bases from J; junction bases left unmatched: 4. CDR3 length equals 14 residues. From germline, CDR1 is SGHTA and CDR2 FQGNSA.

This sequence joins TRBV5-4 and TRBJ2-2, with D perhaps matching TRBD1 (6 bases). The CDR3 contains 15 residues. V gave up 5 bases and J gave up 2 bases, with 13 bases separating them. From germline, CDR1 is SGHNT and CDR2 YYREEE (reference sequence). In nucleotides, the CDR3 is TGTGCCAGCAGTTGGAACAGGGTCAACACCGGGGAGCTGTTTTTT. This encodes CASSWNRVNTGELFF.

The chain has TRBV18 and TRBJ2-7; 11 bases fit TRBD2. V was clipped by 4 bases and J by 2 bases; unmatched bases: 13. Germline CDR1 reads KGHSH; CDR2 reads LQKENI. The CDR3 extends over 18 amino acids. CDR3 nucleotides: TGTGCCAGCTCACTGAGTTCCGGGACTAGCGGACGTCCCTACGAGCAGTACTTC. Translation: CASSLSSGTSGRPYEQYF.

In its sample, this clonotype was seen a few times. The CDR3 loop is CASSSRGGQLNTDTQYF. The CDR3 DNA reads as TGTGCCAGCAGCTCCCGAGGAGGCCAACTAAACACAGATACGCAGTATTTT. The chain couples TRBV13 to TRBJ2-3, with TRBD2 as a possible D gene (5 bases). The ends were cut back, 4 bases at V and 2 bases at J, with 19 bases in the middle. The CDR3 totals 17 residues. Per the germline V gene, CDR1 is PRHDT and CDR2 is FYEKMQ (reference sequence).

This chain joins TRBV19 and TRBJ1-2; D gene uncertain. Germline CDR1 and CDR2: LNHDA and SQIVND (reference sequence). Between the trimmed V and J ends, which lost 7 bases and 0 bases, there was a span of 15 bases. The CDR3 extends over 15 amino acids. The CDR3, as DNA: TGTGCCAGTAAACCCAACGGCGAAGCTAACTATGGCTACACCTTC. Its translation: CASKPNGEANYGYTF.

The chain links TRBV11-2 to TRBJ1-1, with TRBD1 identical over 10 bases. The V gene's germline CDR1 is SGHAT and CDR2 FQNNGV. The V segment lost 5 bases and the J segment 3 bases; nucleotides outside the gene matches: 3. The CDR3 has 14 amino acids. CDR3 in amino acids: CASSGDRGYTEAFF. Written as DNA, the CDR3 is TGTGCCAGCAGCGGGGACAGGGGTTACACTGAAGCTTTCTTT.

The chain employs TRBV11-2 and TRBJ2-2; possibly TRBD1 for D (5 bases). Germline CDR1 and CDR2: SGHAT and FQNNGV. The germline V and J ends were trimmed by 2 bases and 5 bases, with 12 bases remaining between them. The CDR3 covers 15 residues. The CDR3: CASSLSRAGTGELFF. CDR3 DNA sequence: TGTGCCAGCAGCTTAAGTCGGGCAGGGACCGGGGAGCTGTTTTTT.

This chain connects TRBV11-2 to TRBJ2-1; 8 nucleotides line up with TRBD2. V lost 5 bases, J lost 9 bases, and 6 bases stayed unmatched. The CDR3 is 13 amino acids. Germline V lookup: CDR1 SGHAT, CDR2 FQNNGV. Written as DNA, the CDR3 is TGTGCCAGCAGCCCAGCGGGAGTAATTGAGCAGTTCTTC. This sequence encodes CASSPAGVIEQFF.

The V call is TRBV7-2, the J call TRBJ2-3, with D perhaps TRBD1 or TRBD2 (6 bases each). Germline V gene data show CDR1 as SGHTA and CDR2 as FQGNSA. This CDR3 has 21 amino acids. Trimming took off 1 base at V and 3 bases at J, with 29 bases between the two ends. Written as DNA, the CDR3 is TGTGCCAGCAGCTTAGTCGCCGGGGACATCGATCAGAGGGGGGAGACAGATACGCAGTATTTT. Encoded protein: CASSLVAGDIDQRGETDTQYF.

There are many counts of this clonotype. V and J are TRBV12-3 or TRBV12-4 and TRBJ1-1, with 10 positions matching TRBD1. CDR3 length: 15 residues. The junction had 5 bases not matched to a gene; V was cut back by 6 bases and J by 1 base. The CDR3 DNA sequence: TGTGCCAGCAGGATGACAGGGGGCGGGAACACTGAAGCTTTCTTT. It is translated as CASRMTGGGNTEAFF.

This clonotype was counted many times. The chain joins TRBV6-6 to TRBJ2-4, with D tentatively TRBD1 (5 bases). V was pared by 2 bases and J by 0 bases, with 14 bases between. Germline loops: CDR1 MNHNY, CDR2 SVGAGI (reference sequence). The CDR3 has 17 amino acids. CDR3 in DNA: TGTGCCAGCAGTTACCCCACAGGCACCCAAGCCAAAAACATTCAGTACTTC. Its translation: CASSYPTGTQAKNIQYF.

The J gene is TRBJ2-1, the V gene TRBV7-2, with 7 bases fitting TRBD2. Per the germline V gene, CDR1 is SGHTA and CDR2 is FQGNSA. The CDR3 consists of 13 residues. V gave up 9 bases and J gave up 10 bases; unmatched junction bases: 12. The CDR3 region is CASQSGATWEQFF. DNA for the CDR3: TGTGCCAGTCAAAGCGGGGCTACATGGGAGCAGTTCTTC. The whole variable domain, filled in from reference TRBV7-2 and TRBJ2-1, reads GAGVSQSPSNKVTEKGKDVELRCDPISGHTALYWYRQSLGQGLEFLIYFQGNSAPDKSGLPSDRFSAERTGGSVSTLTIQRTQQEDSAVYLCASQSGATWEQFFGPGTRLTVL.

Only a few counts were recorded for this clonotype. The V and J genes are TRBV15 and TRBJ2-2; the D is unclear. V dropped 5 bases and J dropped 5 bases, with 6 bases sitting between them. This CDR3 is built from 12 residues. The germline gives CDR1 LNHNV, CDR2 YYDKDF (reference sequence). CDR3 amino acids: CATSPHTGELFF. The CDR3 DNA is TGTGCCACCAGCCCCCATACCGGGGAGCTGTTTTTT. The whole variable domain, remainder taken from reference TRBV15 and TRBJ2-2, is DAMVIQNPRYQVTQFGKPVTLSCSQTLNHNVMYWYQQKSSQAPKLLFHYYDKDFNNEADTPDNFQSRRPNTSFCFLDIRSPGLGDTAMYLCATSPHTGELFFGEGSRLTVL.

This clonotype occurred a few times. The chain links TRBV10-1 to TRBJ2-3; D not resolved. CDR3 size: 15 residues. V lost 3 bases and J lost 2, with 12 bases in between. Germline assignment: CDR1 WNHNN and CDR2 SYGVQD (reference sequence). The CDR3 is CASSDGGSDTDTQYF. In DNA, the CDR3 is TGCGCCAGCAGTGATGGTGGGTCCGACACAGATACGCAGTATTTT.